This T cell receptor (beta chain) was obtained from a study of cytomegalovirus exposure and HLA in healthy donors. The V gene's germline CDR1 is MDHEN and CDR2 SYDVKM. The CDR3 covers 12 residues. V lost 8 bases and J lost 10; bases outside the gene matches: 8. This PCR relied on a set of 60 Vbeta primers and 13 Jbeta primers. Here immunoSEQ multiplex PCR was the method, and the copy in TCRdb shows in-frame clones only, minus some. The sample carries roughly 120,000 clones, about four fifths recorded once. The receptor comes from a male donor in good health and CMV-seropositive. Sequenced input: PBMCs. This chain links TRBV28 with TRBJ2-4, with 7 bases aligning to TRBD2. The CDR3 bases are TGTGCCAGCCGACTAGCCTCGGGGATTCAGTACTTC. It encodes CASRLASGIQYF.